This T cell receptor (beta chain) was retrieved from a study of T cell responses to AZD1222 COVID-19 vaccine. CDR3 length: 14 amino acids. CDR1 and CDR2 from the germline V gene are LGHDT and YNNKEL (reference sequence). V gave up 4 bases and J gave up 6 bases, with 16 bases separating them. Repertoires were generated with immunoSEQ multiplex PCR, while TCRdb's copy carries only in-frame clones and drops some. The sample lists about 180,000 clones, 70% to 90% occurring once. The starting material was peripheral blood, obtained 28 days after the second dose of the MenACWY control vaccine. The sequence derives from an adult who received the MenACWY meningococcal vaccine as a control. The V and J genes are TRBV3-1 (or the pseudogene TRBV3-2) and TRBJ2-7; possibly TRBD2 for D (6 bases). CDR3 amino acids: CASSPTSILGEQYF. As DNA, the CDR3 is TGTGCCAGCAGCCCAACTAGCATTTTGGGCGAGCAGTACTTC.